This TCR beta chain is from a study of shared clonotypes between healthy human individuals. In regard to this clone: Its target is unknown.

This CDR3 comprises 13 residues. Looked up from germline, CDR1 is MNHEY and CDR2 is SMNVEV (reference sequence). Between the trimmed V and J ends, which lost 6 bases and 0 bases, there was a span of 7 bases. This table comes from immunoSEQ multiplex PCR, and its TCRdb copy is limited to in-frame clones, with some not included. The sample contains about 2 million clones, less than 95% of which appear only once. Study outcomes and limitations: Clonotypes which were not shared had lower generation probabilities than clonotypes that all four donors shared. What limited the represented genetic and exposure-history diversity was the small number of donors. Sampling was confined to blood; repertoires within tissues likely differ. What rarefaction showed was incomplete sorted-subset sequencing despite large depth.

Cells designated naive CD8 were CD45RO-negative and were positively selected for CCR7, with terminally differentiated effector memory CD45RA+ cells excluded. What was sequenced was naive CD8+ T cells sorted from blood. This clonotype was obtained from a man between 18 and 29 years old in good health. V gene TRBV27 combines with J gene TRBJ2-3, with D unclear. The chain's CDR3 is CASRPDSTDTQYF. CDR3 sequence (DNA): TGTGCCAGCAGGCCGGACAGCACAGATACGCAGTATTTT.